Listed below are T cell receptor beta chains from one sample, sequenced in a study of cytomegalovirus exposure and HLA in healthy donors. TCRdb's copy holds only in-frame clones and misses some; the assay was immunoSEQ multiplex PCR. The repertoire has fewer than 80,000 clones, less than 85% of them found once; the top ten carry roughly 5.7%. The sequenced sample was PBMCs. These receptor sequences come from a woman in her 30s in good health and CMV-seronegative. The CDR3 runs from the conserved cysteine through the conserved F or W. Each record gives: V gene, D gene, clone size, J gene, CDR3 protein, CDR3 DNA. D genes are given only for firm matches. The size of a clone is reported for some rows only, either as once, few or many, or as a class for expanded clones.

TRBV30	.	.	TRBJ1-3	CAWGGSGNTIYF	TGTGCCTGGGGAGGCTCTGGAAACACCATATATTTT
TRBV5-6	.	few	TRBJ1-1	CASSFRWNTEAFF	TGTGCCAGCAGCTTCCGGTGGAACACTGAAGCTTTCTTT
TRBV5-4	.	once	TRBJ2-7	CASSLGSTGGSYEQYF	TGTGCCAGCAGCTTAGGGTCAACAGGCGGTTCGTACGAGCAGTACTTC
TRBV2	.	.	TRBJ2-3	CASSTPPGGRDTQYF	TGTGCCAGCAGTACCCCTCCGGGGGGCAGAGATACGCAGTATTTT
TRBV6-1	TRBD1	.	TRBJ2-1	CASSKTGANEQFF	TGTGCCAGCAGTAAGACAGGGGCGAATGAGCAGTTCTTC
TRBV2	TRBD1	.	TRBJ1-5	CASSLGQGNRPQHF	TGTGCCAGCAGTCTGGGACAGGGTAATCGGCCCCAGCATTTT
TRBV7-2	TRBD2	few	TRBJ2-5	CASSKRLVVGEGETQYF	TGTGCCAGCAGCAAAAGGCTGGTCGTGGGGGAGGGGGAGACCCAGTACTTC
TRBV27	.	few	TRBJ2-7	CASSRTRKYEQYF	TGTGCCAGCAGCCGAACTAGGAAATACGAGCAGTACTTC
TRBV10-3	.	.	TRBJ1-1	CAARGNTEAFF	TGTGCCGCACGGGGGAACACTGAAGCTTTCTTT
TRBV2	TRBD1	few	TRBJ2-3	CASSPQGAPTDTQYF	TGTGCCAGCAGCCCGCAGGGGGCCCCCACAGATACGCAGTATTTT
TRBV30	.	.	TRBJ2-4	CAWTTNHKNIQYF	TGTGCCTGGACTACCAATCACAAAAACATTCAGTACTTC
TRBV5-1	TRBD1	.	TRBJ1-3	CASRAGTGSLGNTIYF	TGCGCCAGCAGGGCCGGGACAGGGTCCTTAGGAAACACCATATATTTT
TRBV1	.	few	TRBJ2-7	CTSSQGIGQVPYEQYF	TGCACCAGCAGCCAAGGGATTGGGCAGGTTCCCTACGAGCAGTACTTC
TRBV7-9	TRBD1	.	TRBJ1-4	CASSPQGVAEKLFF	TGTGCCAGCAGCCCCCAGGGGGTGGCTGAAAAACTGTTTTTT
TRBV19	.	.	TRBJ1-1	CASSIPRGPGHTEAFF	TGTGCCAGTAGTATCCCGCGGGGGCCGGGTCACACTGAAGCTTTCTTT
TRBV13	TRBD2	.	TRBJ2-1	CASSPGLAGYNEQFF	TGTGCCAGCAGCCCCGGGCTAGCGGGCTACAATGAGCAGTTCTTC
TRBV10-1	.	.	TRBJ2-1	CASSGGFEGDTIYNEQFF	TGCGCCAGCAGCGGGGGGTTTGAGGGGGATACCATTTACAATGAGCAGTTCTTC
TRBV11-3	TRBD2	.	TRBJ2-5	CASSRGGETQYF	TGTGCCAGCAGCCGGGGGGGAGAGACCCAGTACTTC
TRBV9	TRBD2	.	TRBJ2-1	CASSVLAGGPLSSYNEQFF	TGTGCCAGCAGCGTCCTAGCGGGAGGGCCCCTAAGCTCCTACAATGAGCAGTTCTTC
TRBV27	TRBD2	once	TRBJ2-5	CASDRGLAGLYQETQYF	TGTGCCTCAGATCGTGGGCTAGCGGGGTTGTACCAAGAGACCCAGTACTTC